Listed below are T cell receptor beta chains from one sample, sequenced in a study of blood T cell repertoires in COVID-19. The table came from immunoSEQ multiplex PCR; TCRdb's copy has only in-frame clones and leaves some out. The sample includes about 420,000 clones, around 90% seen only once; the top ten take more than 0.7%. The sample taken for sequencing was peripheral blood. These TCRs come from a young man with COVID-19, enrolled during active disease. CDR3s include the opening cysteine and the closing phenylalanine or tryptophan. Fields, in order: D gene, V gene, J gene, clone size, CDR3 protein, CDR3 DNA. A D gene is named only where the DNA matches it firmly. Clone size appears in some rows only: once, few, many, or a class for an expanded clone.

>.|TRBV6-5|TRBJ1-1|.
CASWERTHEAFF
TGTGCCAGCTGGGAGCGGACCCATGAAGCTTTCTTT
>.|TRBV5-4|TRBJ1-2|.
CASSPAQLPAGYTF
TGTGCCAGCAGCCCCGCCCAGTTGCCTGCCGGCTACACCTTC
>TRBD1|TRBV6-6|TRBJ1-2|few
CASGKTGNYGYTF
TGTGCCAGCGGGAAGACAGGGAACTATGGCTACACCTTC
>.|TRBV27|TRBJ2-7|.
CASSSTSRGLSRNEQYF
TGTGCCAGCAGTTCGACCTCCCGAGGGCTCAGTAGGAACGAGCAGTACTTC
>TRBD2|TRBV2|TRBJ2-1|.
CASSPQLAGGGEQFF
TGTGCCAGCAGTCCACAACTAGCGGGGGGCGGTGAGCAGTTCTTC
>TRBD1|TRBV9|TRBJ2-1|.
CASSVEDRAYNEQFF
TGTGCCAGCAGCGTAGAGGACAGGGCCTACAATGAGCAGTTCTTC
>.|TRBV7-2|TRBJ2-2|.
CASSLSAAGSTGELFF
TGTGCCAGCAGCTTATCAGCGGCAGGCTCAACCGGGGAGCTGTTTTTT
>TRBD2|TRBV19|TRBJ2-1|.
CASSILAGDQYNEQFF
TGTGCCAGTAGTATACTAGCGGGGGATCAATACAATGAGCAGTTCTTC
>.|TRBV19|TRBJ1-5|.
CASSRTEQPQHF
TGTGCCAGTAGTAGGACAGAACAGCCCCAGCATTTT
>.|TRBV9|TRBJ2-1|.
CASSVNSGNEQFF
TGTGCCAGCAGCGTAAACAGTGGAAATGAGCAGTTCTTC
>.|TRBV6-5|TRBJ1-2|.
CAAARRGGAGYGYTF
TGTGCCGCAGCCCGACGGGGGGGCGCGGGTTATGGCTACACCTTC
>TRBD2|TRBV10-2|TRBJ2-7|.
CASSLSSGSYEQYF
TGCGCCAGCAGTTTGTCTAGCGGATCCTACGAGCAGTACTTC
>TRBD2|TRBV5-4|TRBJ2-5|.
CASSFPGLAGVRETQYF
TGTGCCAGCAGCTTCCCGGGACTAGCGGGAGTACGGGAGACCCAGTACTTC
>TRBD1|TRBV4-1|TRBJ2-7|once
CASSQEGLRDRGFYEQYF
TGCGCCAGCAGCCAAGAGGGGCTCCGGGACAGGGGATTCTACGAGCAGTACTTC
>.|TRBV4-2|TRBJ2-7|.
CASSQGYSNSYEQYF
TGTGCCAGCAGCCAAGGTTATAGTAACTCCTACGAGCAGTACTTC
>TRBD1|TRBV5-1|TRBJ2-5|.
CASGEQGEAETQYF
TGCGCCAGCGGGGAACAGGGGGAGGCTGAGACCCAGTACTTC
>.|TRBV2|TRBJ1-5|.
CASSERTNSNQPQHF
TGTGCCAGCAGTGAACGTACAAATAGCAATCAGCCCCAGCATTTT
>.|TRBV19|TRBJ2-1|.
CASSPWTQSSYNEQFF
TGTGCCAGTAGTCCGTGGACTCAGAGCTCCTACAATGAGCAGTTCTTC
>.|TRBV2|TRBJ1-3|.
CASRASGNTIYF
TGTGCCAGCAGAGCCTCTGGAAACACCATATATTTT
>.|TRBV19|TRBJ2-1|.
CASSSLGQSSYNEQFF
TGTGCCAGTAGCAGTCTTGGACAGAGCTCCTACAATGAGCAGTTCTTC
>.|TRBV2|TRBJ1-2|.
CASSERASNYGYTF
TGTGCCAGCAGTGAGCGTGCTTCTAACTATGGCTACACCTTC
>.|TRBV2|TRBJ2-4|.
CASSELAGVVKNIQYF
TGTGCCAGCAGTGAATTAGCAGGGGTCGTCAAAAACATTCAGTACTTC
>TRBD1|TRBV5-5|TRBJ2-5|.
CASSLAGQGVKGQETQYF
TGTGCCAGCAGCTTGGCTGGACAGGGTGTGAAAGGGCAAGAGACCCAGTACTTC
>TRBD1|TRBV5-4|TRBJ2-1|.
CASSFGTGVLSYNEQFF
TGTGCCAGCAGCTTCGGGACAGGAGTCCTCTCCTACAATGAGCAGTTCTTC
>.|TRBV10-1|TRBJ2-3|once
CASQESTAGQGQYF
TGCGCCAGCCAAGAGTCCACCGCGGGCCAAGGGCAGTATTTT
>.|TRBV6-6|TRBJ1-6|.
CASSYWGGRKNSPLHF
TGTGCCAGCAGTTACTGGGGGGGACGGAAGAATTCACCCCTCCACTTT
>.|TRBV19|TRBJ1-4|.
CASSIGLKMNGNEKLFF
TGTGCCAGTAGTATTGGCCTTAAAATGAACGGGAATGAAAAACTGTTTTTT
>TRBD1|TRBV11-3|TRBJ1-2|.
CASSYRPGQNYGYTF
TGTGCCAGCAGCTACCGCCCGGGACAGAACTATGGCTACACCTTC
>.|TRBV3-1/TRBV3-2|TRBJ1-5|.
CASSQDPSGGNQPQHF
TGTGCCAGCAGCCAAGATCCCAGTGGTGGCAATCAGCCCCAGCATTTT
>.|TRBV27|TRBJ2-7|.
CASMERGVEEQYF
TGTGCCAGCATGGAGCGTGGAGTAGAGGAGCAGTACTTC
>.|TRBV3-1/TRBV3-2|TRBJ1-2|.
CASSQEAGYGYTF
TGTGCCAGCAGCCAAGAGGCAGGCTATGGCTACACCTTC
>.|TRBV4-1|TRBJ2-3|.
CASSQAPGEYTDTQYF
TGCGCCAGCAGCCAAGCTCCAGGGGAGTACACAGATACGCAGTATTTT
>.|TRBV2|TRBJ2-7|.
CASRDSGYEQYF
TGTGCCAGCAGGGACAGCGGCTACGAGCAGTACTTC
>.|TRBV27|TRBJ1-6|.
CASNREGYNSPLHF
TGTGCCAGCAATAGGGAGGGTTATAATTCACCCCTCCACTTT
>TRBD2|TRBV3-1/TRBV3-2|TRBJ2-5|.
CASSQGYSSGQETQYF
TGTGCCAGCAGCCAAGGTTATTCTAGCGGGCAAGAGACCCAGTACTTC
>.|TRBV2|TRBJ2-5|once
CASSEALPTQETQYF
TGTGCCAGCAGTGAAGCGCTACCCACCCAAGAGACCCAGTACTTC
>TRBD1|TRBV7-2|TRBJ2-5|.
CASSLGRGPETQYF
TGTGCCAGCAGCTTGGGCAGGGGGCCGGAGACCCAGTACTTC
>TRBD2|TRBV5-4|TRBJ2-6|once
CASSLGGREANVLTF
TGTGCCAGCAGCCTGGGAGGGCGGGAGGCCAACGTCCTGACTTTC
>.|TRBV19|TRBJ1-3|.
CASKFLARAGNTIYF
TGTGCCAGTAAGTTTCTCGCCAGGGCTGGAAACACCATATATTTT